The 9 T cell receptor beta chains in this list originate from one sample, sequenced in a study of blood T cell repertoires in COVID-19. The method was immunoSEQ multiplex PCR; TCRdb's version includes in-frame clones alone and lacks a portion of them. The table lists tens of thousands of clones, roughly 82% of them singletons, with 7% to 7.5% in the top ten. The sequenced material came from peripheral blood. All receptors come from a man aged 40-55 years with acute or convalescent COVID-19.

CDR3 amino acids: CSVDGGRTSTDTQYF. The CDR3 nucleotides read TGCAGCGTTGATGGGGGGAGGACTAGCACAGATACGCAGTATTTT. The chain carries TRBV29-1 and TRBJ2-3; weak D call: TRBD2 (6 bases). There are 15 residues in the CDR3. In germline, CDR1 is SQVTM, CDR2 ANQGSEA. The V gene lost 3 bases and the J gene lost 0 bases, with 13 bases spanning the gap.

The chain carries TRBV4-1 and TRBJ1-6, with 9 positions matching TRBD1. The CDR3 consists of 20 residues. J gave up 0 bases and V 1 base, and 10 bases lay outside the gene matches. Germline lookup yields CDR1 MGHRA and CDR2 YSYEKL. CDR3 sequence (DNA): TGCGCCAGCAGCCAAGCTCCTTCGGGACAGGGATACTCCTATAATTCACCCCTCCACTTT. Protein: CASSQAPSGQGYSYNSPLHF.

The CDR3 sequence is CASSTNRFSPLHF. The CDR3 DNA sequence: TGTGCCAGCAGCACCAACAGGTTTTCACCCCTCCACTTT. This rearrangement joins TRBV7-2 to TRBJ1-6; possibly TRBD1 for D (5 bases). Trimming cost V 5 bases and J 9 bases, with 11 bases left between them. The length of the CDR3 is 13 residues. The germline V gene has CDR1 SGHTA and CDR2 FQGNSA.

This sequence joins TRBV27 and TRBJ2-1; 11 nucleotides agree with TRBD1. In germline, CDR1 is MNHEY, CDR2 SMNVEV (reference sequence). This CDR3 spans 16 amino acids. V gave up 4 bases and J gave up 5 bases; unmatched junction bases: 7. The CDR3 loop is CASSSPSGQGDNEQFF. In DNA, the CDR3 is TGTGCCAGCAGTTCCCCGTCGGGACAGGGGGACAATGAGCAGTTCTTC.

V is TRBV6-1 and J is TRBJ2-4, with D possibly TRBD2 on 5 matching bases. The CDR3 spans 14 residues. V was clipped by 8 bases and J by 0 bases, with 11 bases between them. Germline-derived CDR1 and CDR2 are MNHNS and SASEGT. The CDR3 reads CASGGVKAKNIQYF. CDR3 nucleotides: TGTGCCAGCGGAGGAGTTAAAGCCAAAAACATTCAGTACTTC.

The rearrangement joins TRBV15 to TRBJ2-3, with a tentative D call TRBD2 (6 bases). This CDR3 has 14 residues. V was pared by 4 bases and J by 5 bases, with 13 bases between. Looked up from germline, CDR1 is LNHNV and CDR2 is YYDKDF (reference sequence). CDR3 sequence reads: CATSTRTEGDTQYF. The DNA of the CDR3 is TGTGCCACCAGCACCCGGACGGAGGGAGATACGCAGTATTTT. Combining the CDR3 with reference TRBV15 and TRBJ2-3 gives the whole variable domain DAMVIQNPRYQVTQFGKPVTLSCSQTLNHNVMYWYQQKSSQAPKLLFHYYDKDFNNEADTPDNFQSRRPNTSFCFLDIRSPGLGDTAMYLCATSTRTEGDTQYFGPGTRLTVL.

The chain joins TRBV5-1 to TRBJ1-1, with D possibly matching TRBD1 (6 bases). V lost 2 bases and J 6 bases, leaving 11 bases between the germline ends. Looked up from germline, CDR1 is SGHRS and CDR2 is YFSETQ. This CDR3 has 13 amino acids. The CDR3 loop reads CASSFHRDSEAFF. CDR3 sequence (DNA): TGCGCCAGCAGCTTCCACAGGGATTCTGAAGCTTTCTTT.

The J gene is TRBJ1-5, the V gene TRBV6-5, with TRBD1 matching 9 bases. After removal of 6 bases from V and 6 bases from J, the junction contained 3 bases not matched to a gene. This CDR3 has 13 amino acids. The germline gives CDR1 MNHEY, CDR2 SVGAGI. CDR3: CASRQGAGQPQHF. DNA of the CDR3: TGTGCCAGCAGACAGGGGGCGGGTCAGCCCCAGCATTTT.

The chain links TRBV3-1 (or the pseudogene TRBV3-2) to TRBJ2-5; D ambiguous. The CDR3 covers 15 residues. V was trimmed by 4 bases and J by 4 bases, leaving 16 bases between them. Germline values: CDR1 LGHDT, CDR2 YNNKEL (reference sequence). As DNA, the CDR3 is TGTGCCAGCAGCCGAATGAGCCGGTCGGGAGAGACCCAGTACTTC. Protein: CASSRMSRSGETQYF.